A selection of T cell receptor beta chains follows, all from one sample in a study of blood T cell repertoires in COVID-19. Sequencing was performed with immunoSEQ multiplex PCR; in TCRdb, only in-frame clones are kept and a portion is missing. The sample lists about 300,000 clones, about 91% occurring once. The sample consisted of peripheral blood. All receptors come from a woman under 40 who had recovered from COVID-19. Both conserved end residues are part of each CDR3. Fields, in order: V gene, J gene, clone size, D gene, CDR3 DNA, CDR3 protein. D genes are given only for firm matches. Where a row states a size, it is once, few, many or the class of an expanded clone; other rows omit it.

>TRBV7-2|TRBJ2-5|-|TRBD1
TGTGCCAGCAGCCTGCGACAGGGAGTCAAAGAGACCCAGTACTTC
CASSLRQGVKETQYF
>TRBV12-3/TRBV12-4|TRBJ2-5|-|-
TGTGCCAGCAGTTTATCACTCCAAGAGACCCAGTACTTC
CASSLSLQETQYF
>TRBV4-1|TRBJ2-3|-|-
TGCGCCAGCAGCCACGCCGACAGTACCCCCACAGATACGCAGTATTTT
CASSHADSTPTDTQYF
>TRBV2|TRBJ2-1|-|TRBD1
TGTGCCAGCAGTCAAAACAGGGGTGATCGTTATGAGCAGTTCTTC
CASSQNRGDRYEQFF
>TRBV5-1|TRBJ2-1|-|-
TGCGCCAGCAGCTTGGTTCCTAGCAATAATGAGCAGTTCTTC
CASSLVPSNNEQFF
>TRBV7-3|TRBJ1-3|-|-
TGTGCCAGCAGCCCTTCCGGGAATAAAGGAAACACCATATATTTT
CASSPSGNKGNTIYF
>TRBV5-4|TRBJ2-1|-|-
TGTGCCAGCAGCTTAGGGGGGGCCGCGGGGTACAATGAGCAGTTCTTC
CASSLGGAAGYNEQFF
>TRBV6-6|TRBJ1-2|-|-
TGTGCCAGCCGCGCGTATGGCTACACCTTC
CASRAYGYTF
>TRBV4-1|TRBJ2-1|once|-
TGCGCCAGCAGAGATAACCCCGGCAGGGGTCATGACAATGAGCAGTTCTTC
CASRDNPGRGHDNEQFF
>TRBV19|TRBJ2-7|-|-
TGTGCCAGTAGTATACCAGGGAGGTACGAGCAGTACTTC
CASSIPGRYEQYF
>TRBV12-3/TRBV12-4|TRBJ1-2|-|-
TGTGCCAGCAGTTTTACGCAGTATGGCTACACCTTC
CASSFTQYGYTF
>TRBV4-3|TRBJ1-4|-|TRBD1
TGCGCCAGCAGCCAAGGGGACAGGGTAGACGAAAAACTGTTTTTT
CASSQGDRVDEKLFF
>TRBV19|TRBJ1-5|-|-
TGTGCCAGCTGGAGTACAAGAGACAATCAGCCCCAGCATTTT
CASWSTRDNQPQHF
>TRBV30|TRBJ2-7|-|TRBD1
TGTGCCTTGGGACAGGGAGGAGCCGAGCAGTACTTC
CALGQGGAEQYF
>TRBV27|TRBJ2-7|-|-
TGTGCCAGCAGTTTCGGCGACATCTACGAGCAGTACTTC
CASSFGDIYEQYF
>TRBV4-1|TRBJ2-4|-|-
TGCGCCAGCAGCCAAGATCGCGGGACCGCCAAAAACATTCAGTACTTC
CASSQDRGTAKNIQYF
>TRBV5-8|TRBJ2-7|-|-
TGTGCCAGCAGCTTGTTTCTCGGTGGCGGCTCCTACGAGCAGTACTTC
CASSLFLGGGSYEQYF
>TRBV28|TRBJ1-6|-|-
TGTGCCAGCACCGAAGAGGGTTCACCCCTCCACTTT
CASTEEGSPLHF
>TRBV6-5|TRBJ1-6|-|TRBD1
TGTGCCAGCAGTCAGGGGGCGCGACAGTGGTCACCCCTCCACTTT
CASSQGARQWSPLHF
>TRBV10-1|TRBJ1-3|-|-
TGCGCCAGCAGTGAGTCCTCGGGGGGAAACACCATATATTTT
CASSESSGGNTIYF